This T cell receptor (beta chain) was captured by sequencing in a study of shared clonotypes between healthy human individuals. CD8 cells regarded as naive lacked CD45RO, were positively chosen for CCR7, and omitted terminally differentiated effector memory CD45RA+ cells. V was clipped by 3 bases and J by 3 bases, with 6 bases between them. There are 12 residues in the CDR3. CDR1 and CDR2 from the germline V gene are MNHNS and SASEGT. TCRdb keeps only in-frame clones here, not all; method: immunoSEQ multiplex PCR. This table has around 550,000 clones, roughly 95% appearing once. The TCR originated in a woman aged 25 to 39 in good health. Sequences were obtained from naive CD8+ T cells sorted from blood. The rearrangement links TRBV6-1 to TRBJ2-7; D ambiguous. CDR3 sequence reads: CASSDYGYEQYF. CDR3 nucleotide sequence: TGTGCCAGCAGTGATTATGGCTACGAGCAGTACTTC.